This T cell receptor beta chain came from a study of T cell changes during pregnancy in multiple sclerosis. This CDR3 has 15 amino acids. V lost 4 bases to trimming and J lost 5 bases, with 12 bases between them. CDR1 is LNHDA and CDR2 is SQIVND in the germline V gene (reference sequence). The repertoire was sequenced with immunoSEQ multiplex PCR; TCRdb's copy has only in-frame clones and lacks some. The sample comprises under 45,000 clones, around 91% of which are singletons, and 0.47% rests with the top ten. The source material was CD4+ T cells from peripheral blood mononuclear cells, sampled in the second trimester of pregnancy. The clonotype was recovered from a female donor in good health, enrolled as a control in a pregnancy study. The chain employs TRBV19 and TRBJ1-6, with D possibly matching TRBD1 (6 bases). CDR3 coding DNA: TGTGCCAGTAGTAGGAACAGGGTCGATAATTCACCCCTCCACTTT. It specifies CASSRNRVDNSPLHF. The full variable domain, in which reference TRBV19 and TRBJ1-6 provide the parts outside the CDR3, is DGGITQSPKYLFRKEGQNVTLSCEQNLNHDAMYWYRQDPGQGLRLIYYSQIVNDFQKGDIAEGYSVSREKKESFPLTVTSAQKNPTAFYLCASSRNRVDNSPLHFGNGTRLTVT.